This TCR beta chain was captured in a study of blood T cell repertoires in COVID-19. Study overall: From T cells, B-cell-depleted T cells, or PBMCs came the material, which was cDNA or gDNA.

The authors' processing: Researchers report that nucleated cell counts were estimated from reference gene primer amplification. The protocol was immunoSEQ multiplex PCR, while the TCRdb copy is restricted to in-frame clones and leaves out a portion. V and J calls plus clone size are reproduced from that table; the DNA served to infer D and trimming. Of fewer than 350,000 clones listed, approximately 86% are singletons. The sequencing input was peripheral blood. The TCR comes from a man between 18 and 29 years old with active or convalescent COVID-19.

In nucleotides, the CDR3 is TGTGCCAGTAGGGCGGCGGGGGGGTCTAACGGGGAGCTGTTTTTT. Its translation: CASRAAGGSNGELFF. The chain couples TRBV19 to TRBJ2-2; TRBD2 matches at 9 bases. Per the germline V gene, CDR1 is LNHDA and CDR2 is SQIVND (reference sequence). The trim removed 6 bases at V and 7 bases at J, leaving 9 bases unmatched. The CDR3 is 15 residues long.